This is a list of T cell receptor beta chains from one sample in a study of T cell repertoires in cytomegalovirus infection. TCRdb passed the reads through MiXCR, listing each CDR3 protein once. The table shows 250,000 to 300,000 distinct CDR3 sequences, with around 9% occurring only once. Source material: PBMCs. These TCRs come from a human donor in good health (CMV status not recorded). Some clones in this sample may be carry-over from other donors' samples. Both conserved end residues are part of each CDR3. Each record gives: clone size, V gene, J gene, D gene, CDR3 DNA, CDR3 protein. D genes are given only for firm matches. Size is stated for part of the rows, as once, few or many counts, or as a class when the clone is expanded.

size: many; V: TRBV6-1; J: TRBJ2-3; D: NA; DNA: TGTGCCAGCAGCTTACTAGCTGCCAGAACAGATACGCAGTATTTT; CDR3: CASSLLAARTDTQYF
size: many; V: TRBV11-2; J: TRBJ1-2; D: NA; DNA: TGTGCCAGCAGCTTAGACCGAATACAGGGAGGTATAGGCGGCTACACCTTC; CDR3: CASSLDRIQGGIGGYTF
size: many; V: TRBV6-2/TRBV6-3; J: TRBJ1-2; D: NA; DNA: TGTGCCAGCAGAACGAACAGGGAATTCAAGTATGGCTACACCTTC; CDR3: CASRTNREFKYGYTF
size: many; V: TRBV20-1; J: TRBJ2-7; D: NA; DNA: TGCAGTGCTAGTCACCCGCAGGGGAGCTCCTACGAGCAGTACTTC; CDR3: CSASHPQGSSYEQYF
size: many; V: TRBV7-2; J: TRBJ1-1; D: TRBD1; DNA: TGTGCCAGCAGCTTAGCGAGGGGGGACAGGAGGAACACTGAAGCTTTCTTT; CDR3: CASSLARGDRRNTEAFF
size: NA; V: TRBV28; J: TRBJ1-6; D: TRBD1; DNA: TGTGCCAGCAGTTTCTTGACAGGGGGCACGGGAAATTCACCCCTCCACTTT; CDR3: CASSFLTGGTGNSPLHF
size: NA; V: TRBV28; J: TRBJ2-2; D: TRBD1; DNA: TGTGCCAGCAACACACCCGGGACAGGGGCCGGGGAGCTGTTTTTT; CDR3: CASNTPGTGAGELFF
size: few; V: TRBV2; J: TRBJ1-5; D: NA; DNA: TGTGCCAGCAGAAGGGACAATGGCAATCAGCCCCAGCATTTT; CDR3: CASRRDNGNQPQHF
size: NA; V: TRBV6-5; J: TRBJ1-1; D: NA; DNA: TGTGCCAGCAGTTACTTTTCTGGGACTGAAGCTTTCTTT; CDR3: CASSYFSGTEAFF
size: NA; V: TRBV10-3; J: TRBJ1-1; D: TRBD1; DNA: TGTGCCATCAGGGTGACAGGGGGGACCACTAACACTGAAGCTTTCTTT; CDR3: CAIRVTGGTTNTEAFF